This T cell receptor (beta chain) stems from a study of a mutant IDH1 vaccine in newly diagnosed glioma. Study details: Each patient was administered eight vaccinations, scheduled in weeks 1, 3, 5, 7, 11, 15, 19 and 23. Pretreatment consisted of radiotherapy, temozolomide, or both, with most receiving both.

The time point was: week 11, during vaccination. Doses comprised 300 ug of mutant IDH1 20-mer peptide each, plus topical imiquimod. The germline V gene has CDR1 GTSNPN and CDR2 SVGIG (reference sequence). The CDR3 is made up of 15 amino acids. Trimming pared 7 bases from V and 0 bases from J, leaving 16 bases between. With regard to this clone: Antigen: not known.

Repertoires were generated with immunoSEQ multiplex PCR, while TCRdb's copy carries only in-frame clones and drops some. The sample carries some 64,000 clones, under 90% recorded once. Study findings and constraints: Alterations occurring in top peripheral T cell clonotypes seemed unrelated to pseudoprogression.

This specimen was PBMCs, taken from a glioma patient whose treatment included an IDH1 peptide vaccine. The receptor comes from a man over 45 with glioma. V usage is TRBV30 and J usage is TRBJ1-5; tentative D call: TRBD1 (6 bases). CDR3: CALGQTWDSNQPQHF. The CDR3 region has the DNA TGTGCCTTAGGACAGACTTGGGATAGCAATCAGCCCCAGCATTTT.